The clone carrying this T cell receptor beta chain has a count of ten or more. The data originate from a study of spatial heterogeneity in lung cancer. TCRdb ran MiXCR on the 5' RACE reads and lists one entry per CDR3 protein. The sample has under 45,000 distinct CDR3 sequences; over 6.5% are singletons. Time point reported: blood at routine non-recurrence follow-up after resection. The germline V gene encodes CDR1 SGHAT and CDR2 FQNNGV. This CDR3 is built from 11 residues. Trimming pared 2 bases from V and 2 bases from J, leaving 0 bases between. The sequence was obtained from a male donor with early-stage non-small cell lung cancer. V gene TRBV11-2 combines with J gene TRBJ2-5; no reliable D call. The input for sequencing was PBMCs, taken at follow-up. The CDR3 DNA reads TGTGCCAGCAGCTTACAAGAGACCCAGTACTTC. It specifies CASSLQETQYF.